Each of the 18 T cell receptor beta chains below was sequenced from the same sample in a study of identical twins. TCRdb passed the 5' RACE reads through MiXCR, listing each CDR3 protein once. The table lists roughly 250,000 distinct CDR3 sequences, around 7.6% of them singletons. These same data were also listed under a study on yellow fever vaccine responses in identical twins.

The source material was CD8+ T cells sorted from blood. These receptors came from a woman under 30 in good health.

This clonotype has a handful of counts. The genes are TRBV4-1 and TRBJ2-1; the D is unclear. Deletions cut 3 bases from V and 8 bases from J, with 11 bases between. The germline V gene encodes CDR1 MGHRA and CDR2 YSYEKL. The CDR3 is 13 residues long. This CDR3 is CASSQTPRDEQFF. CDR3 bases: TGCGCCAGCAGCCAGACCCCTAGGGATGAGCAGTTCTTC.

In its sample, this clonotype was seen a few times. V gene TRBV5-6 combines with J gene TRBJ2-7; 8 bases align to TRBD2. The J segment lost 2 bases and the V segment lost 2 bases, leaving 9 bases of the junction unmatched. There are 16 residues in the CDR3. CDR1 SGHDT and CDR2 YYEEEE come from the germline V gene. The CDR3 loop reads CASSFGLAGHPYEQYF. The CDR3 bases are TGTGCCAGCAGCTTCGGTCTAGCGGGCCACCCCTACGAGCAGTACTTC. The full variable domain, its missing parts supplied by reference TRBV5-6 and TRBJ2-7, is DAGVTQSPTHLIKTRGQQVTLRCSPKSGHDTVSWYQQALGQGPQFIFQYYEEEERQRGNFPDRFSGHQFPNYSSELNVNALLLGDSALYLCASSFGLAGHPYEQYFGPGTRLTVT.

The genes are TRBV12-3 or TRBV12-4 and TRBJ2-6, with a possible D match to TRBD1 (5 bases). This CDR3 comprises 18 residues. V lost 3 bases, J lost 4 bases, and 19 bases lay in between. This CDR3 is CASSFPHQGVQGANVLTF. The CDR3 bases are TGTGCCAGCAGTTTTCCCCACCAAGGGGTACAAGGGGCCAACGTCCTGACTTTC.

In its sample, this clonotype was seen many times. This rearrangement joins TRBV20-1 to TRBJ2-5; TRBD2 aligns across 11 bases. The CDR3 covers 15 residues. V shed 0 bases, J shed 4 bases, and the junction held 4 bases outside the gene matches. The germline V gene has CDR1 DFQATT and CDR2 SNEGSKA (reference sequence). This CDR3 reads CSARDPSGGLETQYF. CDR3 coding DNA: TGCAGTGCTAGAGATCCTAGCGGGGGGTTAGAGACCCAGTACTTC.

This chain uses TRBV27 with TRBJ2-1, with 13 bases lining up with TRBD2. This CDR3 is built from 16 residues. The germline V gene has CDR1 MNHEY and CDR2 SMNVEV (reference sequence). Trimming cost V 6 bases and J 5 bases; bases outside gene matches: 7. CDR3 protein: CASSKTSGGLDNEQFF. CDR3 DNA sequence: TGTGCCAGCAGCAAGACTAGCGGGGGGTTGGACAATGAGCAGTTCTTC.

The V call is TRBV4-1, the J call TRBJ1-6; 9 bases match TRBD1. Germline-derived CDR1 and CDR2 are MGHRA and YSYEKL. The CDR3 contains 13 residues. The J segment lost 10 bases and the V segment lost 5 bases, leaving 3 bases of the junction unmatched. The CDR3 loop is CASSGGQGSPLHF. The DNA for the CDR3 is TGCGCCAGCAGCGGTGGACAGGGGTCACCCCTCCACTTT.

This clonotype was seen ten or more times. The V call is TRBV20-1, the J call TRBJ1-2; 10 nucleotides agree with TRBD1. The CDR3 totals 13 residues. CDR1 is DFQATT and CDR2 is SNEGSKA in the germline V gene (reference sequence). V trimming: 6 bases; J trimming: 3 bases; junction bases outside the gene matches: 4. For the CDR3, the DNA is TGCAGTGCGAGCGGGACAGGGGACTATGGCTACACCTTC. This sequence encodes CSASGTGDYGYTF.

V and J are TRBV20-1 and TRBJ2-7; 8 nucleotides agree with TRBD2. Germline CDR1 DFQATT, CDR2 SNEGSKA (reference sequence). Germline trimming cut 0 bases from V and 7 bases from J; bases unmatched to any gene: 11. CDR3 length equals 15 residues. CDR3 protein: CSAREVSGIAGEQYF. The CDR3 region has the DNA TGCAGTGCTAGAGAGGTTAGCGGGATTGCTGGGGAGCAGTACTTC.

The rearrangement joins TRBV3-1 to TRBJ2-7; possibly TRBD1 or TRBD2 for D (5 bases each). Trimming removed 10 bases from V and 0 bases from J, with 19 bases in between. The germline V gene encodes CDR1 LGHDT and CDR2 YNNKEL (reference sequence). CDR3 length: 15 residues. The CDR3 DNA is TGTGCCACCGCCGGCCCGGGGCCCAACTCCTACGAGCAGTACTTC. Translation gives CATAGPGPNSYEQYF.

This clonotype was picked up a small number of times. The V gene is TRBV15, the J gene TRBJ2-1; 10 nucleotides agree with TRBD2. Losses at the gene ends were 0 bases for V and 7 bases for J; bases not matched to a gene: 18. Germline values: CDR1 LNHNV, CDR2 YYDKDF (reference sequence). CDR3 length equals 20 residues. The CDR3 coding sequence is TGTGCCACCAGCAGAGATCGGGCCCCCGGGGCTAGCGGGAGTAGGAATGAGCAGTTCTTC. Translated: CATSRDRAPGASGSRNEQFF.

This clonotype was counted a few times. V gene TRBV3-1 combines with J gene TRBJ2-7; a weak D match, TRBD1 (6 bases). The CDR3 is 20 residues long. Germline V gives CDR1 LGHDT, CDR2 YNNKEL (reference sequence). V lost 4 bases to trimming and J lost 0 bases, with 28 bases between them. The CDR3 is CASSLRSDSDLQISSYEQYF. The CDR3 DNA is TGTGCCAGCAGCCTACGATCGGACAGCGACCTCCAGATTTCCTCCTACGAGCAGTACTTC.

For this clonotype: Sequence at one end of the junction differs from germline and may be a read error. In DNA form, the CDR3 reads TGCGCCAGCAGCTTAGGGACAGGCCCCATGTGGGACTTC. It encodes CASSLGTGPMWDF. The chain couples TRBV5-1 to TRBJ2-7; 8 nucleotides line up with TRBD1. This CDR3 has 13 residues. Germline V gene sequence: CDR1 SGHRS, CDR2 YFSETQ.

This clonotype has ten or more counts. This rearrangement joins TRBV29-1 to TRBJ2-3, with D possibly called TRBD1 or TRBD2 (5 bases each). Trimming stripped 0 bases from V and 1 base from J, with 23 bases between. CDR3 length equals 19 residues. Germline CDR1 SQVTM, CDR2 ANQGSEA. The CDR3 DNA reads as TGCAGCGTTGAAGATCCCAAGGAGAGGGGCCCCGGGCGCACAGATACGCAGTATTTT. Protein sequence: CSVEDPKERGPGRTDTQYF.

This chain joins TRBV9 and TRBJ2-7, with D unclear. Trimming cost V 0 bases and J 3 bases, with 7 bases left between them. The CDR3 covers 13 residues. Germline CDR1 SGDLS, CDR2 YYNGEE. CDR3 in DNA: TGTGCCAGCAGCGTAGCTGCCGGCTACGAGCAGTACTTC. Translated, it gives CASSVAAGYEQYF.

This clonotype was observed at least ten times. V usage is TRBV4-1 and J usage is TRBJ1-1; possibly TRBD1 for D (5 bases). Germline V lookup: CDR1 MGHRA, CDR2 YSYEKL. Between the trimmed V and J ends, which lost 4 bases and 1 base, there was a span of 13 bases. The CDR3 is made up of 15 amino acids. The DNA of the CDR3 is TGCGCCAGCAGCCTCGGGACTTTAGCGAACACTGAAGCTTTCTTT. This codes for CASSLGTLANTEAFF.

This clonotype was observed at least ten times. The CDR3 protein is CASSLDREKLFF. The CDR3 nucleotides are TGTGCCAGCAGTTTAGATCGTGAAAAACTGTTTTTT. V and J are TRBV12-3 or TRBV12-4 and TRBJ1-4; D is unclear. The CDR3 runs to 12 residues. Trimming left V 1 base short and J 7 bases short, with 4 bases between.

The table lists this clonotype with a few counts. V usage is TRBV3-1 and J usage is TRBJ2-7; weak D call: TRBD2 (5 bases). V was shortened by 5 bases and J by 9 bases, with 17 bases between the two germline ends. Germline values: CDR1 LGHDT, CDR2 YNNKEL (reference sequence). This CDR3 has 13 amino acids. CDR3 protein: CASSASWETWQYV. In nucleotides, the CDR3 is TGTGCCAGCAGCGCCAGTTGGGAGACTTGGCAGTACGTC.

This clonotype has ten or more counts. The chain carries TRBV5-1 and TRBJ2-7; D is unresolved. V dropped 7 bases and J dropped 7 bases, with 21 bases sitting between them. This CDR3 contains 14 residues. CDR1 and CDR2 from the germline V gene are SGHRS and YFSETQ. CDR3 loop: CASAEELGRVEQYF. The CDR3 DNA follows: TGCGCCAGCGCCGAGGAACTTGGCCGGGTTGAGCAGTACTTC. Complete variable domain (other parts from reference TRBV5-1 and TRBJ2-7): KAGVTQTPRYLIKTRGQQVTLSCSPISGHRSVSWYQQTPGQGLQFLFEYFSETQRNKGNFPGRFSGRQFSNSRSEMNVSTLELGDSALYLCASAEELGRVEQYFGPGTRLTVT.